Each of the 6 T cell receptor beta chains below was sequenced from the same sample in a study of response to subunit inactivated influenza vaccine. TCRdb recomputed calls from the RT-PCR reads with MiXCR, one row per CDR3 protein. The table shows approximately 530,000 distinct CDR3 sequences, with 7.6% occurring only once. Here the sequenced sample was PBMCs from blood, taken about 24 months after vaccination. Source of these receptors: a man aged 50 to 75 who received an inactivated influenza vaccine.

This clonotype was seen ten or more times. This chain links TRBV5-1 with TRBJ2-2; no definite D call. V lost 1 base to trimming and J lost 0 bases, with 7 bases between them. The CDR3 consists of 15 residues. Germline CDR1 SGHRS, CDR2 YFSETQ. DNA of the CDR3: TGCGCCAGCAGCTTGACAGCAGCGAACACCGGGGAGCTGTTTTTT. Translated: CASSLTAANTGELFF.

In its sample, this clonotype was seen many times. The chain couples TRBV5-8 to TRBJ2-3; 12 positions agree with TRBD1. Germline V gene sequence: CDR1 SGHTS, CDR2 YDEGEE. The CDR3 covers 16 residues. The V gene end was trimmed by 1 base and the J gene end by 2 bases; junction bases not matched to a gene: 2. The CDR3 is CASSLPGQGATDTQYF. CDR3 nucleotides: TGTGCCAGCAGCTTGCCGGGACAGGGGGCCACAGATACGCAGTATTTT.

This clonotype appeared a few times. The genes are TRBV3-1 and TRBJ1-4; D may be TRBD1 (5 bases). Looked up from germline, CDR1 is LGHDT and CDR2 is YNNKEL (reference sequence). Trimming removed 1 base at V and 13 bases at J, with 16 bases between. This CDR3 has 14 residues. CDR3 in DNA: TGTGCCAGCAGCCAAGGGCGGCTGGAAGGGGCACTGTTTTTT. This translates into CASSQGRLEGALFF.

This chain links TRBV7-2 with TRBJ2-6; either TRBD1 or TRBD2 may fit D (6 bases each). Trimming pared 2 bases from V and 1 base from J, leaving 27 bases between. Germline V gene lookup returns CDR1 SGHTA and CDR2 FQGNSA. This CDR3 has 22 residues. The CDR3 sequence is CASSLRAPGAPPFRSGANVLTF. The CDR3 DNA reads as TGTGCCAGCAGCTTACGAGCCCCGGGGGCGCCCCCCTTCAGATCTGGGGCCAACGTCCTGACTTTC.

This clonotype was observed many times. The chain joins TRBV10-3 to TRBJ2-2, with D tentatively TRBD2 (7 bases). This CDR3 has 19 residues. Germline V lookup: CDR1 ENHRY, CDR2 SYGVKD. V shed 0 bases and J shed 0 bases, with 17 bases lying between them. This CDR3 is CAISESSTSGGPNTGELFF. The CDR3 DNA reads as TGTGCCATCAGTGAGTCATCAACCTCGGGGGGCCCGAACACCGGGGAGCTGTTTTTT.

The sample holds many counts of this clonotype. V gene TRBV20-1 combines with J gene TRBJ2-5, with D possibly being TRBD1 or TRBD2 (5 bases each). The CDR3 runs to 13 residues. From germline, CDR1 is DFQATT and CDR2 SNEGSKA (reference sequence). V was trimmed by 5 bases and J by 1 base, leaving 11 bases between them. The CDR3 region is CSARGTAQETQYF. As DNA, the CDR3 is TGCAGTGCTCGAGGGACGGCCCAAGAGACCCAGTACTTC.